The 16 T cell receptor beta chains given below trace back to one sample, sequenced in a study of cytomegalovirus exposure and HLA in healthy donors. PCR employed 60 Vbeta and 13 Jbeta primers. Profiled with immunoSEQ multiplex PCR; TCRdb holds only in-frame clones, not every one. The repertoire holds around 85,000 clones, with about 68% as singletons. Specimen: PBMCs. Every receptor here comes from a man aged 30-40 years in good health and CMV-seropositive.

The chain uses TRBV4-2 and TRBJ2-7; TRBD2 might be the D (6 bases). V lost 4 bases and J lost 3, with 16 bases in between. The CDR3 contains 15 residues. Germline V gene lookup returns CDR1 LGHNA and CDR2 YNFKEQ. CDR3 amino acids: CASSRARGSRYEQYF. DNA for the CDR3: TGTGCCAGCAGCCGGGCCCGGGGGAGTCGCTACGAGCAGTACTTC.

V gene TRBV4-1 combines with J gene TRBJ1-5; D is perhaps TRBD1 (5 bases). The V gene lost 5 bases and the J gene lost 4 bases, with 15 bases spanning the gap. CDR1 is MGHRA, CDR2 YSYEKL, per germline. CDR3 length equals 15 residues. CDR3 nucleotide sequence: TGCGCCAGCAGCTGGAATACAGGTCCGAATCAGCCCCAGCATTTT. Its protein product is CASSWNTGPNQPQHF.

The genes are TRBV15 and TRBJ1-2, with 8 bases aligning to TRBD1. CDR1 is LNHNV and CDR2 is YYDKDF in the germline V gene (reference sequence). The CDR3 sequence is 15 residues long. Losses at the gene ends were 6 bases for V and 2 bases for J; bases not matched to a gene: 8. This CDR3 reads CATRFIRGQNYGYTF. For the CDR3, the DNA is TGTGCCACCAGATTCATCAGGGGGCAGAACTATGGCTACACCTTC. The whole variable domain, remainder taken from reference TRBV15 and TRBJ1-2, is DAMVIQNPRYQVTQFGKPVTLSCSQTLNHNVMYWYQQKSSQAPKLLFHYYDKDFNNEADTPDNFQSRRPNTSFCFLDIRSPGLGDTAMYLCATRFIRGQNYGYTFGSGTRLTVV.

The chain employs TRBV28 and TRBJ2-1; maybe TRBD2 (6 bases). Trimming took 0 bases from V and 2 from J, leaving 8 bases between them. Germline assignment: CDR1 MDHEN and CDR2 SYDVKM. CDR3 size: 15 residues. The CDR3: CASSLWRDAYNEQFF. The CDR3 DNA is TGTGCCAGCAGTTTATGGCGGGACGCCTACAATGAGCAGTTCTTC.

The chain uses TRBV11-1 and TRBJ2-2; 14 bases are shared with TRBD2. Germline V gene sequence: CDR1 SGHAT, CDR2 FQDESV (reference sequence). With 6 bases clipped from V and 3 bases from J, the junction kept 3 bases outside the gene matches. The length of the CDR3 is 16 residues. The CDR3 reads CASSRTSGGHTGELFF. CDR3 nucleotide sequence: TGTGCCAGCAGTCGGACTAGCGGGGGGCACACCGGGGAGCTGTTTTTT.

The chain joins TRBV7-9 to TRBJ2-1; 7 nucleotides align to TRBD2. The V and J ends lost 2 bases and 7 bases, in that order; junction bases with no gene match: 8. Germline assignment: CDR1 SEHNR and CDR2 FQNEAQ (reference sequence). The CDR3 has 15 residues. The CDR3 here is CASSLRAGRWNEQFF. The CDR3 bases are TGTGCCAGCAGCTTACGAGCGGGACGGTGGAATGAGCAGTTCTTC.

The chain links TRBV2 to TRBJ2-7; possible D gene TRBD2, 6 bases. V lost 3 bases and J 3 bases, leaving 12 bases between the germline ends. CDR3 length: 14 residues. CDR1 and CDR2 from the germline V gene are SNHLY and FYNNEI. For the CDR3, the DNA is TGTGCCAGCAGTGATCGGGACTTATTCTACGAGCAGTACTTC. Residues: CASSDRDLFYEQYF.

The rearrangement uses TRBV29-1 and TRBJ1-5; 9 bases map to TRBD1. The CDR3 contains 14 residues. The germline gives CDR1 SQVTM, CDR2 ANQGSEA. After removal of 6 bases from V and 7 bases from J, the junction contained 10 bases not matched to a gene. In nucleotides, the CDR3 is TGCAGCGTCGCCTCCGGGACAGGGAAACAGCCCCAGCATTTT. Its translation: CSVASGTGKQPQHF.

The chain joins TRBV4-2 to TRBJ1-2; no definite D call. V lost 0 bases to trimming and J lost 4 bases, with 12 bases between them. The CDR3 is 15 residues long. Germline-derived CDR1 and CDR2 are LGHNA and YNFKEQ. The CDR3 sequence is CASSQDIQASYGYTF. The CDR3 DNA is TGTGCCAGCAGCCAAGATATTCAGGCCAGCTATGGCTACACCTTC.

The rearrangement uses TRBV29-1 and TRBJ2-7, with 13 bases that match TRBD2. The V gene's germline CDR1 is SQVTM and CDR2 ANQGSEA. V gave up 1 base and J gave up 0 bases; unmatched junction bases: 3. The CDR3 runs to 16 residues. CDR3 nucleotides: TGCAGCGTTGAAGGTCGACTAGCGGGGGGCTCCTACGAGCAGTACTTC. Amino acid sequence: CSVEGRLAGGSYEQYF.

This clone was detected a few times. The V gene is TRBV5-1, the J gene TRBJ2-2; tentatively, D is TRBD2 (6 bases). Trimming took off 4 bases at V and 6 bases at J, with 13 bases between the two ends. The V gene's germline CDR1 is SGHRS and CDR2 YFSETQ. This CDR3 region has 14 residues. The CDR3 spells CASSPQAGSGELFF. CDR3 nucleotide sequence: TGCGCCAGCAGCCCTCAGGCGGGATCCGGGGAGCTGTTTTTT.

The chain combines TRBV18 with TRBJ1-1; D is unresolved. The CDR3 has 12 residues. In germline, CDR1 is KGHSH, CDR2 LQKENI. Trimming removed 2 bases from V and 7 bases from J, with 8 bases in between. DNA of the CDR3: TGTGCCAGCTCACCAAACAGAGATGAAGCTTTCTTT. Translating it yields CASSPNRDEAFF.

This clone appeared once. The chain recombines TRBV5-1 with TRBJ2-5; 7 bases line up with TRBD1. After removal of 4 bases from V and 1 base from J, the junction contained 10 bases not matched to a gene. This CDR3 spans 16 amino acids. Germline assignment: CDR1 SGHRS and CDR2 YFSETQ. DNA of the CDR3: TGCGCCAGCAGCCTCCGGGACAGCCGATCCCAAGAGACCCAGTACTTC. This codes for CASSLRDSRSQETQYF. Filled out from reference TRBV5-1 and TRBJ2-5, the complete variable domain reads KAGVTQTPRYLIKTRGQQVTLSCSPISGHRSVSWYQQTPGQGLQFLFEYFSETQRNKGNFPGRFSGRQFSNSRSEMNVSTLELGDSALYLCASSLRDSRSQETQYFGPGTRLLVL.

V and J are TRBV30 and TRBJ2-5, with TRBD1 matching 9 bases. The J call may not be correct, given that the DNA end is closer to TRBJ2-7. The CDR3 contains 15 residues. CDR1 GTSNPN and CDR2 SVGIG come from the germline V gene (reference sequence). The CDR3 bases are TGTGCCTGGATCAAAGGTGGGACAGGGACGTACGAGCAGTACTTC. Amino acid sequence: CAWIKGGTGTYEQYF.

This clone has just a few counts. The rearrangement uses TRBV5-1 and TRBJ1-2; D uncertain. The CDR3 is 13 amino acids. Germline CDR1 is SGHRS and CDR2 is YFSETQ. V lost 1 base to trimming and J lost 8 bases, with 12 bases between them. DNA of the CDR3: TGCGCCAGCAGCTTGACTGCTGAGGGCGGCTACACCTTC. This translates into CASSLTAEGGYTF.

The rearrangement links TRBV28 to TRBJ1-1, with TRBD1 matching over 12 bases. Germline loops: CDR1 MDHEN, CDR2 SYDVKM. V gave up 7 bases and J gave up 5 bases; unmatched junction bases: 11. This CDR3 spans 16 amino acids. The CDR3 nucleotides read TGTGCCAGCAACCGCCCGGGACAGGGGGCAGGGACTGAAGCTTTCTTT. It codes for CASNRPGQGAGTEAFF.